The 6 T cell receptor beta chains below all came from one sample that was sequenced in a study of control samples from healthy donors and cancer patients. Sequencing was performed with immunoSEQ multiplex PCR; in TCRdb, only in-frame clones are kept and a portion is missing. The sample has under 200,000 clones; about 95% are singletons. Source material: PBMCs. The receptor set was obtained from a man aged 55 to 70 with colorectal cancer.

The gene calls are TRBV7-2 and TRBJ1-5; D call uncertain. CDR3 length: 14 residues. V shed 5 bases and J shed 4 bases, with 12 bases lying between them. Germline CDR1 is SGHTA and CDR2 is FQGNSA. The CDR3 DNA reads TGTGCCAGCAGCCCACGCGACGGGAATCAGCCCCAGCATTTT. It translates to CASSPRDGNQPQHF.

The chain links TRBV10-2 to TRBJ1-6; 7 nucleotides agree with TRBD1. CDR1 is WSHSY and CDR2 is SAAADI in the germline V gene. V lost 10 bases to trimming and J lost 6 bases; unmatched junction nucleotides: 18. The CDR3 extends over 17 amino acids. In DNA form, the CDR3 reads TGCGCCACCAGCATACTCCTAGGGGGCCCCTCTAATTCACCCCTCCACTTT. Protein: CATSILLGGPSNSPLHF.

The V call is TRBV18, the J call TRBJ1-1; D is uncertain. V shed 3 bases and J shed 7 bases, with 12 bases lying between them. CDR3 length: 13 amino acids. CDR1 and CDR2 (germline): KGHSH, LQKENI. In nucleotides, the CDR3 is TGTGCCAGCTCACCGAGACGGGCAGATGAAGCTTTCTTT. This encodes CASSPRRADEAFF.

The chain couples TRBV4-1 to TRBJ1-5; the D is unclear. V was cut by 1 base and J by 7 bases, with 11 bases left in between. CDR1 MGHRA and CDR2 YSYEKL come from the germline V gene. The CDR3 is 14 residues long. CDR3 loop: CASSQAGAGQPQHF. CDR3 DNA sequence: TGCGCCAGCAGCCAAGCGGGTGCGGGGCAGCCCCAGCATTTT.

The gene calls are TRBV5-1 and TRBJ1-1; a weak D match, TRBD1 (6 bases). V was cut by 3 bases and J by 0 bases, with 12 bases left in between. The length of the CDR3 is 15 residues. CDR1 and CDR2 (germline): SGHRS, YFSETQ. This CDR3 reads CASSSVGAMNTEAFF. The CDR3 nucleotides read TGCGCCAGCAGCTCCGTGGGGGCTATGAACACTGAAGCTTTCTTT.

This clone was detected only once. The rearrangement links TRBV15 to TRBJ1-5; D call uncertain. Germline CDR1 and CDR2: LNHNV and YYDKDF (reference sequence). Deletions cut 4 bases from V and 5 bases from J, with 9 bases between. The CDR3 sequence is 13 residues long. Here the CDR3 DNA reads TGTGCCACCAGCACTACTGAGCATCAGCCCCAGCATTTT. Translating gives CATSTTEHQPQHF.